This T cell receptor (beta chain) was recorded in a study of T cells in narcolepsy. TCRdb's table, derived via immunoSEQ multiplex PCR, lists solely in-frame clones and lacks some. Of 30,000 to 40,000 clones in the sample, more than 75% were seen once. The CDR3 spans 15 residues. The trim removed 5 bases at V and 4 bases at J, leaving 8 bases unmatched. Germline-derived CDR1 and CDR2 are SGHNT and YYREEE (reference sequence). The sequenced sample was memory (CD45RA-) CD4+ T cells from blood. The rearrangement uses TRBV5-4 and TRBJ2-7; 11 positions agree with TRBD1. The clonotype was recovered from a human donor in good health. The CDR3 DNA sequence: TGTGCCAGCAGTTTTCGGGACAGGGGGGTGTACGAGCAGTACTTC. Amino acids: CASSFRDRGVYEQYF.